A single sample gave rise to the 15 T cell receptor beta chains below, sequenced in a study of identical twins. Via MiXCR, TCRdb re-called the 5' RACE reads, giving one row per CDR3 protein. The sample holds 550,000 to 700,000 distinct CDR3 sequences; around 20% are singletons and the top ten take 4% to 5.5%. These data were also filed under a second study, of T cells expressing NK-cell markers.

Sequencing input: PBMCs. The receptors come from a woman aged 18-30 years in good health.

The chain carries TRBV20-1 and TRBJ2-3; tentatively, D is TRBD1 (5 bases). Per the germline V gene, CDR1 is DFQATT and CDR2 is SNEGSKA (reference sequence). Trimming removed 3 bases from V and 2 bases from J, with 15 bases in between. The CDR3 loop spans 15 amino acids. DNA of the CDR3: TGCAGTGCTAGTGCCGACTGGGGCCTCACAGATACGCAGTATTTT. Protein sequence: CSASADWGLTDTQYF.

This clonotype was detected a few times. The gene calls are TRBV21-1 and TRBJ2-1; the tabulated D call, TRBD2, remains unverified against the DNA. TRBV21-1 is flagged as a pseudogene. This CDR3 has 16 amino acids. CDR3 sequence reads: CASSKGTSGEMDEQFF. CDR3 in DNA: TGTGCCAGCAGCAAAGGTACTAGCGGGGAAATGGATGAGCAGTTCTTC.

This clonotype has only a few counts. This sequence joins TRBV10-3 and TRBJ2-7, with D hard to call. The CDR3 is made up of 12 amino acids. Germline values: CDR1 ENHRY, CDR2 SYGVKD. V was pared by 4 bases and J by 5 bases, with 9 bases between. The CDR3 spells CAISGGKDEQYF. CDR3 coding DNA: TGTGCCATCAGTGGGGGTAAGGACGAGCAGTACTTC.

This clonotype turned up a few times. This chain joins TRBV20-1 and TRBJ1-1, with D perhaps TRBD1 (5 bases). Trimming took 1 base from V and 0 from J, leaving 12 bases between them. Germline lookup yields CDR1 DFQATT and CDR2 SNEGSKA (reference sequence). The CDR3 sequence is 15 residues long. CDR3 coding DNA: TGCAGTGCTAGAGCAGGGAGGTCGGTGAACACTGAAGCTTTCTTT. Amino acids: CSARAGRSVNTEAFF.

V gene TRBV6-2 or TRBV6-3 combines with J gene TRBJ1-5, with a weak D call TRBD1 (5 bases). This CDR3 has 14 amino acids. V dropped 0 bases and J dropped 4 bases, with 7 bases sitting between them. Germline loops: CDR1 MNHEY, CDR2 SVGEGT. The CDR3 coding sequence is TGTGCCAGCAGTTACTCGGGGGTGAATCAGCCCCAGCATTTT. Its protein product is CASSYSGVNQPQHF.

This clonotype was counted between two and nine times. J is TRBJ1-6 and V is TRBV7-2; D is undetermined. Germline V lookup: CDR1 SGHTA, CDR2 FQGNSA. This CDR3 has 16 amino acids. Trimming removed 5 bases from V and 0 bases from J, with 11 bases in between. The CDR3 nucleotides are TGTGCCAGCAGCCCGTGGCTGAGCTCCTATAATTCACCCCTCCACTTT. It specifies CASSPWLSSYNSPLHF.

The chain has TRBV12-3 or TRBV12-4 and TRBJ2-3; 10 bases fit TRBD2. The CDR3 is 16 amino acids. After removal of 4 bases from V and 9 bases from J, the junction contained 13 bases not matched to a gene. The CDR3 DNA is TGTGCCAGCAGTTCCCTCCAAGCGGGAGGGCCAGGGACGCAGTATTTT. This encodes CASSSLQAGGPGTQYF.

A few counts support this clonotype. This chain joins TRBV29-1 and TRBJ2-1; a weak D match, TRBD1 (5 bases). This CDR3 has 11 amino acids. The ends were cut back, 8 bases at V and 10 bases at J, with 15 bases in the middle. Looked up from germline, CDR1 is SQVTM and CDR2 is ANQGSEA. This CDR3 reads CSSYNWGEQFF. The DNA of the CDR3 is TGCAGCTCGTATAACTGGGGCGAGCAGTTCTTC.

At least ten counts were recorded for this clonotype. J is TRBJ2-7 and V is TRBV5-1; D is unresolved. With 0 bases removed from V and 0 bases from J, the gap between germline ends came to 10 bases. The CDR3 totals 15 residues. Germline CDR1 reads SGHRS; CDR2 reads YFSETQ. The CDR3 DNA follows: TGCGCCAGCAGCTTGGGTGGCAGCCTCTCCTACGAGCAGTACTTC. Protein product: CASSLGGSLSYEQYF.

The rearrangement uses TRBV7-2 and TRBJ1-1; D perhaps matches TRBD1 (5 bases). This CDR3 spans 16 amino acids. CDR1 and CDR2 from the germline V gene are SGHTA and FQGNSA. Trimming took 2 bases from V and 4 from J, leaving 17 bases between them. CDR3 protein: CASSLWQGEVSTEAFF. The CDR3 DNA reads TGTGCCAGCAGCTTATGGCAGGGAGAGGTTAGCACTGAAGCTTTCTTT.

CDR3 DNA sequence: TGTGCCAGCAGTGACCCGCCCATGAACACTGAAGCTTTCTTT. Protein product: CASSDPPMNTEAFF. The chain links TRBV12-3 or TRBV12-4 to TRBJ1-1, with unresolved D. Trimming removed 5 bases at V and 0 bases at J, with 10 bases between. The CDR3 sequence is 14 residues long.

At least ten counts were recorded for this clonotype. The chain employs TRBV12-3 or TRBV12-4 and TRBJ1-2; D unclear. Trimming removed 2 bases from V and 3 bases from J, with 4 bases in between. The CDR3 is made up of 12 amino acids. The CDR3 sequence is CASSLLDYGYTF. DNA for the CDR3: TGTGCCAGCAGTTTACTCGACTATGGCTACACCTTC.

Ten or more counts support this clonotype. This chain links TRBV12-3 or TRBV12-4 with TRBJ2-1, with D tentatively TRBD1 (6 bases). This CDR3 has 12 residues. Trimming shortened V by 6 bases and J by 10 bases, and 13 bases separated the two germline ends. The CDR3 DNA follows: TGTGCCAGCAGCAGGGACAACTCCGAGCAGTTCTTC. Translation gives CASSRDNSEQFF.

This clonotype has just a few counts. The CDR3 loop reads CASSLGQTLNTEAFF. The CDR3 DNA sequence: TGTGCCAGCAGCCTGGGACAGACTCTGAACACTGAAGCTTTCTTT. V usage is TRBV5-8 and J usage is TRBJ1-1; TRBD1 aligns across 7 bases. Germline trimming cut 4 bases from V and 0 bases from J; bases unmatched to any gene: 6. The CDR3 is 15 amino acids. Germline assignment: CDR1 SGHTS and CDR2 YDEGEE. The complete variable domain, with remaining parts taken from reference TRBV5-8 and TRBJ1-1, reads EAGVTQSPTHLIKTRGQQATLRCSPISGHTSVYWYQQALGLGLQFLLWYDEGEERNRGNFPPRFSGRQFPNYSSELNVNALELEDSALYLCASSLGQTLNTEAFFGQGTRLTVV.

The genes are TRBV12-3 or TRBV12-4 and TRBJ2-3, with TRBD2 identical over 7 bases. The V gene end was trimmed by 5 bases and the J gene end by 0 bases; junction bases not matched to a gene: 11. This CDR3 has 17 amino acids. CDR3 nucleotides: TGTGCCAGCAGTCCGGGCGGGGGAACTACTAGCACAGATACGCAGTATTTT. As protein: CASSPGGGTTSTDTQYF.